The clone carrying this T cell receptor beta chain was seen ten or more times. Its antigen remains unidentified. What was amplified from RNA transcripts were TCR beta CDR3 regions. HTBI primers were the set used in a first-round RT-PCR of the TCR CDR3. TCRdb passed the multiplex PCR reads through MiXCR, listing each CDR3 protein once. The table includes some 770,000 distinct CDR3 sequences, roughly 17% detected once. The sample belongs to a study of T cells in Graves' hyperthyroidism and ophthalmopathy. Findings and caveats of the study: The model foresaw ophthalmopathy a median 6.5 months prior to onset. In the blood, most expanded thyroid clonotypes above 0.001 appeared as well. Stable hyperthyroidism was told apart from ophthalmopathy by a model built on 13 V-J features.

With 0 bases clipped from V and 0 bases from J, the junction kept 4 bases outside the gene matches. CDR1 is SEHNR, CDR2 FQNEAQ, per germline (reference sequence). The CDR3 sequence is 18 residues long. The chain has TRBV7-9 and TRBJ2-1, with 11 bases matching TRBD1. Sequenced material: blood. This sequence originates from a man between 18 and 29 years old with Graves' hyperthyroidism. The CDR3 loop reads CASSLAPGQGGSYNEQFF. CDR3 sequence (DNA): TGTGCCAGCAGCTTAGCGCCGGGACAGGGGGGCTCCTACAATGAGCAGTTCTTC.